These T cell receptor beta chains were read from a single sample in a study of cytomegalovirus exposure and HLA in healthy donors. Assay: immunoSEQ multiplex PCR; the TCRdb copy retains only in-frame clones and omits some. The sample consists of approximately 150,000 clones, over 70% of them appearing once. Sequenced sample: PBMCs. The receptors derive from a man between 18 and 35 years old in good health and CMV-seropositive. Both conserved end residues are part of each CDR3. Each record gives: D gene, V gene, clone size, J gene, CDR3 DNA, CDR3 protein. A D gene is named only where the DNA matches it firmly. Clone size is given for some rows only: seen once, a few or many times, or a class if the clone is expanded.

D: TRBD1
V: TRBV29-1
size: -
J: TRBJ2-2
DNA: TGCAGCGTTGAAGGGACAGGTCGGACCGGGGAGCTGTTTTTT
CDR3: CSVEGTGRTGELFF

D: TRBD1
V: TRBV14
size: -
J: TRBJ2-1
DNA: TGTGCCAGCAGCCAAGACTGGAGCGCGACAGGGAGCTCCTACAATGAGCAGTTCTTC
CDR3: CASSQDWSATGSSYNEQFF

D: -
V: TRBV30
size: -
J: TRBJ1-1
DNA: TGTGCCTGGAGTGGAAAGACAGTCATGAACACTGAAGCTTTCTTT
CDR3: CAWSGKTVMNTEAFF

D: TRBD2
V: TRBV5-1
size: -
J: TRBJ2-1
DNA: TGCGCCAGCAGCTTGGTTGCTAGCGGGGCCCAGAATGAGCAGTTCTTC
CDR3: CASSLVASGAQNEQFF

D: -
V: TRBV6-1
size: -
J: TRBJ1-3
DNA: TGTGCCAGCAGTGAAACTCAAACAGATCCCTCTGGAAACACCATATATTTT
CDR3: CASSETQTDPSGNTIYF

D: TRBD2
V: TRBV6-1
size: -
J: TRBJ2-3
DNA: TGTGCCAGCAGTGGGAGCGGGGCTAGCACAGATACGCAGTATTTT
CDR3: CASSGSGASTDTQYF

D: TRBD2
V: TRBV9
size: -
J: TRBJ2-7
DNA: TGTGCCAGCAGCGGTCTAGCGGGAGGGCGTCAGCAGTACTTC
CDR3: CASSGLAGGRQQYF

D: TRBD1
V: TRBV6-1
size: -
J: TRBJ2-7
DNA: TGTGCCGCTAGCCGGGACAGGGGGGACTACGAGCAGTACTTC
CDR3: CAASRDRGDYEQYF

D: TRBD1
V: TRBV6-1
size: -
J: TRBJ2-7
DNA: TGTGCCAGCAGCCCCGGACAGGGTCCGGACGAGCAGTACTTC
CDR3: CASSPGQGPDEQYF

D: TRBD1
V: TRBV5-8
size: -
J: TRBJ2-7
DNA: TGTGCCAGCAGCTTGGGACAGGGGTTGGCCTACGAGCAGTACTTC
CDR3: CASSLGQGLAYEQYF

D: TRBD2
V: TRBV15
size: -
J: TRBJ2-1
DNA: TGTGCCACCAGTACAGCGGGAGGGCCATTTAATGAGCAGTTCTTC
CDR3: CATSTAGGPFNEQFF

D: -
V: TRBV25-1
size: -
J: TRBJ2-7
DNA: TGTGCCAGCAGTGAAGCCGACGGGTACTCCTACGAGCAGTACTTC
CDR3: CASSEADGYSYEQYF

D: -
V: TRBV9
size: few
J: TRBJ2-7
DNA: TGTGCCAGCAGCGTAGTGGAGGGATCGGACGAGCAGTACTTC
CDR3: CASSVVEGSDEQYF

D: -
V: TRBV14
size: -
J: TRBJ2-2
DNA: TGTGCCAGCAGCCCATTAGTAGCCACCGGGGAGCTGTTTTTT
CDR3: CASSPLVATGELFF

D: -
V: TRBV19
size: -
J: TRBJ1-6
DNA: TGTGCCAGTAGTATCGCAGGGCAAAGTTCACCCCTCCACTTT
CDR3: CASSIAGQSSPLHF

D: TRBD2
V: TRBV10-2
size: -
J: TRBJ2-1
DNA: TGCGCCAGCAATAGCGGGGCCGCCTACAATGAGCAGTTCTTC
CDR3: CASNSGAAYNEQFF

D: -
V: TRBV4-1
size: -
J: TRBJ1-5
DNA: TGCGCCGGTGAACAGTGTAGTCAGCCCCAGCATTTT
CDR3: CAGEQCSQPQHF

D: -
V: TRBV29-1
size: -
J: TRBJ2-1
DNA: TGCAGCGTTGACGAGCGCAATGAGCAGTTCTTC
CDR3: CSVDERNEQFF

D: -
V: TRBV19
size: -
J: TRBJ2-5
DNA: TGTGCCAGCGGGTTGGACAGAACCAACGGAGTGGAGACCCAGTACTTC
CDR3: CASGLDRTNGVETQYF

D: TRBD1
V: TRBV5-1
size: few
J: TRBJ1-2
DNA: TGCGCCAGCAGCATTACCGGGACAGATGCTCGGGGCTACACCTTC
CDR3: CASSITGTDARGYTF

D: -
V: TRBV20-1
size: -
J: TRBJ1-1
DNA: TGCAGTGCTAGAGCTAGCGGTGAAGCTTTCTTT
CDR3: CSARASGEAFF

D: TRBD1
V: TRBV10-3
size: -
J: TRBJ1-2
DNA: TGTGCCATCAGTGGAGGACAGGGCGATGGCTACACCTTC
CDR3: CAISGGQGDGYTF

D: -
V: TRBV5-1
size: -
J: TRBJ2-1
DNA: TGCGCCAGCAGCTTGGCCGAGAGCTTGGCGACACAGTTCTTC
CDR3: CASSLAESLATQFF

D: -
V: TRBV9
size: -
J: TRBJ1-5
DNA: TGTGCCAGCGGGGGAGGGGCGGATCAGCCCCAGCATTTT
CDR3: CASGGGADQPQHF

D: TRBD1
V: TRBV5-1
size: -
J: TRBJ1-1
DNA: TGCGCCAGCAGCCAGCGACAGGGCAACACTGAAGCTTTCTTT
CDR3: CASSQRQGNTEAFF

D: TRBD1
V: TRBV13
size: -
J: TRBJ1-2
DNA: TGTGCCAGCAGCCCCCGCGACAGGGGCTATGGCTACACCTTC
CDR3: CASSPRDRGYGYTF

D: -
V: TRBV27
size: -
J: TRBJ2-2
DNA: TGTGCCAGCCTCGGGACATCGGGCACCGGGGAGCTGTTTTTT
CDR3: CASLGTSGTGELFF

D: TRBD2
V: TRBV7-2
size: -
J: TRBJ2-3
DNA: TGTGCCAGCAGCTTAGTAATCAGCGGGGGCACAGATACGCAGTATTTT
CDR3: CASSLVISGGTDTQYF

D: TRBD1
V: TRBV4-3
size: -
J: TRBJ2-1
DNA: TGCGCCAGCAGCCCACTGAAAGGTGGGACAGGTGACAATGAGCAGTTCTTC
CDR3: CASSPLKGGTGDNEQFF

D: -
V: TRBV4-1
size: -
J: TRBJ2-5
DNA: TGCGCCAGCAGCCAAGAGAGCCGGGGGATGGAGACCCAGTACTTC
CDR3: CASSQESRGMETQYF

D: TRBD1
V: TRBV6-1
size: -
J: TRBJ2-7
DNA: TGTGCCAGCACTGGGACAGGGGGTACCTACGAGCAGTACTTC
CDR3: CASTGTGGTYEQYF

D: -
V: TRBV9
size: -
J: TRBJ2-2
DNA: TGTGCCAGCAGCGTAGAACTGAGGAACACCGGGGAGCTGTTTTTT
CDR3: CASSVELRNTGELFF

D: TRBD1
V: TRBV4-2
size: -
J: TRBJ1-1
DNA: TGTGCCAGCACCGCCAGGGGGGAGAAGGACACTGAAGCTTTCTTT
CDR3: CASTARGEKDTEAFF

D: -
V: TRBV4-1
size: -
J: TRBJ2-4
DNA: TGCGCCAGCAGCCAAGACCCCCACGGGGCCAAAAACATTCAGTACTTC
CDR3: CASSQDPHGAKNIQYF

D: TRBD1
V: TRBV2
size: -
J: TRBJ2-6
DNA: TGTGCCAGCAGTGATGACAGGGGGCCGTCTGGGGCCAACGTCCTGACTTTC
CDR3: CASSDDRGPSGANVLTF

D: TRBD2
V: TRBV7-2
size: few
J: TRBJ2-7
DNA: TGTGCCAGCAGGGCGGGGGGGCGAGTGGGTGAGCAGTACTTC
CDR3: CASRAGGRVGEQYF

D: TRBD2
V: TRBV19
size: -
J: TRBJ2-5
DNA: TGTGCCAGTAGTACCCTCCGGACTAGCGGGAGGGGGGAGACCCAGTACTTC
CDR3: CASSTLRTSGRGETQYF

D: -
V: TRBV4-1
size: -
J: TRBJ2-2
DNA: TGCGCCAGCAGCCCCGAGGCTAGTTGGAACACCGGGGAGCTGTTTTTT
CDR3: CASSPEASWNTGELFF

D: -
V: TRBV27
size: -
J: TRBJ1-2
DNA: TGTGCCAGCAGTTTAGATAGCCGAAATTCTAATGGCTACACCTTC
CDR3: CASSLDSRNSNGYTF

D: -
V: TRBV4-1
size: -
J: TRBJ2-7
DNA: TGCGCCAGCAGCCAAGTGGACTATGTCAGGGACGAGCAGTACTTC
CDR3: CASSQVDYVRDEQYF

D: TRBD1
V: TRBV5-6
size: -
J: TRBJ2-1
DNA: TGTGCCAGCAGCTCGGGACAGATGATCTACAATGAGCAGTTCTTC
CDR3: CASSSGQMIYNEQFF

D: -
V: TRBV19
size: -
J: TRBJ1-1
DNA: TGTGCCAGTAGTATTTCGGGGGGCTTGACTGAAGCTTTCTTT
CDR3: CASSISGGLTEAFF

D: -
V: TRBV18
size: -
J: TRBJ1-3
DNA: TGTGCCAGCTCACGGAAGGGACATCCAGACTCTGGAAACACCATATATTTT
CDR3: CASSRKGHPDSGNTIYF

D: TRBD1
V: TRBV14
size: once
J: TRBJ2-7
DNA: TGTGCCAGCAGCCACTCAAAGGGCTCCGGACAGGGCTCCTACGAGCAGTACTTC
CDR3: CASSHSKGSGQGSYEQYF

D: TRBD1
V: TRBV5-4
size: -
J: TRBJ2-1
DNA: TGTGCCAGCAGCCGCGGTGGACAGGGCCCTTCCTACAATGAGCAGTTCTTC
CDR3: CASSRGGQGPSYNEQFF

D: TRBD1
V: TRBV27
size: -
J: TRBJ1-1
DNA: TGTGCCAGCAGTTTGACAGGGGTAGGGACTGAAGCTTTCTTT
CDR3: CASSLTGVGTEAFF

D: -
V: TRBV30
size: few
J: TRBJ2-6
DNA: TGTGCCTGGGGACCAGGGGTTGGGGCCAACGTCCTGACTTTC
CDR3: CAWGPGVGANVLTF

D: TRBD2
V: TRBV6-5
size: -
J: TRBJ2-1
DNA: TGTGCCAGCAGGATGACTAGCGCTACCTACAATGAGCAGTTCTTC
CDR3: CASRMTSATYNEQFF

D: -
V: TRBV10-2
size: -
J: TRBJ1-5
DNA: TGCGCCAGCAGTGAGAAGGGAGGGAATCAGCCCCAGCATTTT
CDR3: CASSEKGGNQPQHF

D: TRBD2
V: TRBV15
size: -
J: TRBJ2-7
DNA: TGTGCCCCTTTCCCGACTAGCGGGGACTACGAGCAGTACTTC
CDR3: CAPFPTSGDYEQYF

D: -
V: TRBV5-1
size: -
J: TRBJ2-7
DNA: TGCGCCAGCAGCTTAACCGGGACTCGCGAGCAGTACTTC
CDR3: CASSLTGTREQYF

D: -
V: TRBV27
size: -
J: TRBJ2-3
DNA: TGTGCCAGCACCTGGGGGGTCGAGTCGGATACGCAGTATTTT
CDR3: CASTWGVESDTQYF

D: -
V: TRBV4-1
size: -
J: TRBJ2-7
DNA: TGCGCCAGCAGCCAAGACGGGTCCGGGGGAGGAGAGCAGTACTTC
CDR3: CASSQDGSGGGEQYF

D: -
V: TRBV5-6
size: -
J: TRBJ1-3
DNA: TGTGCCAGCAGCTTCACAGGGACCCGAAACACCATATATTTT
CDR3: CASSFTGTRNTIYF

D: -
V: TRBV28
size: -
J: TRBJ2-1
DNA: TGTGCCAGCAATGGTCTAGCGCTCTACAATGAGCAGTTCTTC
CDR3: CASNGLALYNEQFF

D: TRBD1
V: TRBV5-8
size: -
J: TRBJ2-1
DNA: TGTGCCAGCAGCTTGGGACAGGGATCCATCAATGAGCAGTTCTTC
CDR3: CASSLGQGSINEQFF

D: -
V: TRBV29-1
size: -
J: TRBJ1-4
DNA: TGCAGCGCCCGGACAGCAACTAATGAAAAACTGTTTTTT
CDR3: CSARTATNEKLFF

D: TRBD2
V: TRBV2
size: -
J: TRBJ2-3
DNA: TGTGCCAAATCACTAGCGGGAGACGCAGATACGCAGTATTTT
CDR3: CAKSLAGDADTQYF

D: TRBD1
V: TRBV6-5
size: -
J: TRBJ1-1
DNA: TGTGCCAGCAGTTTCCGGGACAGGGGTTTGGACACTGAAGCTTTCTTT
CDR3: CASSFRDRGLDTEAFF

D: TRBD2
V: TRBV18
size: -
J: TRBJ2-7
DNA: TGTGCCAGCTCACCTACAGTGCGGGGGGTAGACGAGCAGTACTTC
CDR3: CASSPTVRGVDEQYF